A selection of T cell receptor beta chains follows, all from one sample in a study of OX40 agonist ivuxolimab in advanced cancers. Sequencing was performed with immunoSEQ multiplex PCR; in TCRdb, only in-frame clones are kept and a portion is missing. The sample holds approximately 58,000 clones, 81% seen once. The material sequenced was CD4+ or CD8+ T cells sorted from blood, taken in a trial of the OX40 agonist ivuxolimab. The receptors were gathered from an adult with an advanced solid tumor such as melanoma, head and neck, liver or kidney cancer. Both conserved end residues are part of each CDR3. The D gene is left open where the match is weak. Some rows have no size entry. The others give once, few or many, or a class for an expanded clone.

TRBJ1-2,NA,TRBV28,NA,CASSLEAFFLGYTF,TGTGCCAGCAGTTTAGAGGCGTTCTTCCTGGGCTACACCTTC
TRBJ1-2,NA,TRBV5-1,TRBD1,CASSLGQGAVGYTF,TGCGCCAGCAGCTTAGGCCAGGGGGCTGTTGGCTACACCTTC
TRBJ1-1,few,TRBV15,TRBD1,CATSFRDRENTEAFF,TGTGCCACCAGCTTTCGGGACAGGGAGAACACTGAAGCTTTCTTT
TRBJ2-3,NA,TRBV15,NA,CATSRDYTISTDTQYF,TGTGCCACCAGCAGAGATTACACGATCAGCACAGATACGCAGTATTTT
TRBJ2-7,NA,TRBV5-6,NA,CASSLSGQTTYEQYF,TGTGCCAGCAGCCTATCGGGACAAACCACCTACGAGCAGTACTTC
TRBJ2-2,NA,TRBV5-1,TRBD1,CASRGTGASNTGELFF,TGCGCCAGCAGGGGGACAGGGGCCTCGAACACCGGGGAGCTGTTTTTT
TRBJ2-1,once,TRBV19,NA,CASSITRAWGNEQFF,TGTGCCAGTAGTATCACGAGGGCGTGGGGGAATGAGCAGTTCTTC
TRBJ2-7,NA,TRBV2,TRBD1,CASSEDRGSYEQYF,TGTGCCAGCAGTGAGGACAGGGGCTCCTACGAGCAGTACTTC
TRBJ2-5,NA,TRBV7-2,NA,CASSLAGAQETQYF,TGTGCCAGCAGCTTAGCGGGGGCCCAAGAGACCCAGTACTTC
TRBJ2-1,NA,TRBV7-9,TRBD1,CASSWTGGGYNEQFF,TGTGCCAGCAGCTGGACAGGGGGCGGCTACAATGAGCAGTTCTTC
TRBJ1-3,once,TRBV27,NA,CASSLGAGNTIYF,TGTGCCAGCAGTTTGGGGGCAGGAAACACCATATATTTT
TRBJ2-1,NA,TRBV9,NA,CASSRTGSYNEQFF,TGTGCCAGCAGCAGAACGGGATCCTACAATGAGCAGTTCTTC
TRBJ1-4,few,TRBV7-3,NA,CASSLANEKLFF,TGTGCCAGCAGCCTGGCTAATGAAAAACTGTTTTTT
TRBJ1-2,NA,TRBV18,NA,CASSPGADGYTF,TGTGCCAGCTCACCAGGGGCTGATGGCTACACCTTC
TRBJ1-2,NA,TRBV2,NA,CASSDGAAPNYGYTF,TGTGCCAGCAGTGATGGTGCAGCACCTAACTATGGCTACACCTTC
TRBJ2-1,NA,TRBV7-6,TRBD2,CASSLRLAGQDPQFF,TGTGCCAGCAGCTTAAGGCTAGCGGGGCAGGATCCACAGTTCTTC
TRBJ1-6,few,TRBV6-5,NA,CASSYAAENSPLHF,TGTGCCAGCAGTTACGCGGCTGAGAATTCACCCCTCCACTTT
TRBJ2-7,few,TRBV5-4,NA,CASSPQGSYEQYF,TGTGCCAGCAGCCCACAGGGTTCCTACGAGCAGTACTTC
TRBJ2-3,NA,TRBV27,TRBD2,CASSLTSGGTQYF,TGTGCCAGCAGTTTAACTAGCGGAGGGACGCAGTATTTT
TRBJ2-7,NA,TRBV5-4,TRBD2,CASSPPGGVYEQYF,TGTGCCAGCTCGCCCCCGGGGGGGGTCTACGAGCAGTACTTC
TRBJ1-4,NA,TRBV7-3,NA,CASSPSGGADEKLFF,TGTGCCAGCAGCCCTTCGGGGGGGGCAGACGAAAAACTGTTTTTT
TRBJ1-2,NA,TRBV19,TRBD1,CASSPGQGVGYTF,TGTGCCAGTAGTCCGGGACAGGGGGTTGGCTACACCTTC
TRBJ2-3,few,TRBV4-2,NA,CASSPQVGASTDTQYF,TGTGCCAGCAGCCCTCAGGTCGGGGCGAGCACAGATACGCAGTATTTT
TRBJ1-5,NA,TRBV7-9,NA,CASSPGVQPQHF,TGTGCCAGCAGCCCGGGGGTTCAGCCCCAGCATTTT
TRBJ1-5,NA,TRBV7-9,NA,CASSSTAHGNQPQHF,TGTGCCAGCAGCTCAACGGCGCACGGCAATCAGCCCCAGCATTTT